The sequence of this T cell receptor beta chain was determined in a study of shared clonotypes between healthy human individuals. Caucasian adults residing in Nashville, Tennessee made up all the donors. Genomic DNA of unsorted samples came from approximately 100 million PBMCs. Ten immunoSEQ deep assay plates held the unsorted PBMC DNA. The assay was immunoSEQ multiplex PCR, and TCRdb's table has in-frame clones only and misses some. The sample includes approximately 480,000 clones, almost 80% of them seen just once. Germline V CDR1 and CDR2: GTSNPN, SVGIG (reference sequence). With 0 bases removed from V and 3 bases from J, the gap between germline ends came to 12 bases. This CDR3 contains 14 residues.

The sample comprised PBMCs. This chain links TRBV30 with TRBJ2-7; D may be TRBD2 (6 bases). This receptor was taken from a woman aged 40-49 years in good health. Some clones in this sample may be carry-over from other donors' samples. In DNA, the CDR3 is TGTGCCTGGAGTGTCGGGGGAGACAGCTACGAGCAGTACTTC. Translation gives CAWSVGGDSYEQYF. Full variable domain (remainder filled in from reference TRBV30 and TRBJ2-7): SQTIHQWPATLVQPVGSPLSLECTVEGTSNPNLYWYRQAAGRGLQLLFYSVGIGQISSEVPQNLSASRPQDRQFILSSKKLLLSDSGFYLCAWSVGGDSYEQYFGPGTRLTVT.